Listed below are T cell receptor beta chains from one sample, sequenced in a study of T cell changes during pregnancy in multiple sclerosis. The data were produced by immunoSEQ multiplex PCR, yet TCRdb's version contains in-frame clones alone and is incomplete. The sample yields tens of thousands of clones, about 92% seen once. Sequencing used CD8+ T cells from peripheral blood mononuclear cells, obtained in the third trimester of pregnancy. The source of these receptors is a female donor with multiple sclerosis, enrolled in a pregnancy study. Each CDR3 is given with its conserved first and last residue. A D gene is named only where the DNA matches it firmly. A clone size is listed for some rows: how often the clone was seen (once, few, many), or a class if it is expanded.

V: TRBV10-2
J: TRBJ1-1
D: -
size: -
DNA: TGCGCCAGCAGTGTCGCAGGGGAGGGCACTGAAGCTTTCTTT
CDR3: CASSVAGEGTEAFF

V: TRBV11-2
J: TRBJ1-1
D: -
size: -
DNA: TGTGCCAGCAGCTTAGGGATCGGGATCACTGAAGCTTTCTTT
CDR3: CASSLGIGITEAFF

V: TRBV2
J: TRBJ1-4
D: -
size: once
DNA: TGTGCCAGCAGCGTACGGGTCTCCAATAATGAAAAACTGTTTTTT
CDR3: CASSVRVSNNEKLFF

V: TRBV4-3
J: TRBJ1-2
D: TRBD1
size: -
DNA: TGCGCCAGCAGCCAAGGACAGGGGATAATCGGTTATGGCTACACCTTC
CDR3: CASSQGQGIIGYGYTF

V: TRBV5-5
J: TRBJ2-7
D: TRBD1
size: once
DNA: TGTGCCAGCAGCTGGGGACAGCTTTACGAGCAGTACTTC
CDR3: CASSWGQLYEQYF

V: TRBV6-1
J: TRBJ2-7
D: -
size: medium-sized
DNA: TGTGCCAGCAGTCAAGAGGACTCCAGCCACTACGAGCAGTACTTC
CDR3: CASSQEDSSHYEQYF

V: TRBV5-1
J: TRBJ2-1
D: -
size: -
DNA: TGCGCCAGCAGCTTGTGGGGGCTCGAGCAGTTCTTC
CDR3: CASSLWGLEQFF

V: TRBV7-9
J: TRBJ2-7
D: -
size: -
DNA: TGTGCCAGCAGCCTTGCGGATATCTCCTACGAGCAGTACTTC
CDR3: CASSLADISYEQYF

V: TRBV19
J: TRBJ2-6
D: TRBD2
size: -
DNA: TGTGCCAGTAGTATAGGAGGGCTCGGAGCGGGAGTGATTTATGGGGCCAACGTCCTGACTTTC
CDR3: CASSIGGLGAGVIYGANVLTF

V: TRBV4-3
J: TRBJ2-1
D: TRBD2
size: -
DNA: TGCGCCAGCAGCCAAGAGGGCAGGGTGGGAGCGGGAGTGGAGAATGAGCAGTTCTTC
CDR3: CASSQEGRVGAGVENEQFF

V: TRBV5-6
J: TRBJ2-1
D: TRBD2
size: -
DNA: TGTGCCAGCAGCATACTAGCGGGAGGCTCCTACAATGAGCAGTTCTTC
CDR3: CASSILAGGSYNEQFF

V: TRBV2
J: TRBJ2-3
D: -
size: once
DNA: TGTGCCAGCGATACAGGCACAGATACGCAGTATTTT
CDR3: CASDTGTDTQYF

V: TRBV2
J: TRBJ1-5
D: TRBD1
size: -
DNA: TGTGCCAGCAGTGACCCGACAGGGCCCCAGCCCCAGCATTTT
CDR3: CASSDPTGPQPQHF

V: TRBV4-2
J: TRBJ2-7
D: -
size: -
DNA: TGTGCCAGCAGCCAAGAAGGGGTCCACTACGAGCAGTACTTC
CDR3: CASSQEGVHYEQYF